The source of this T cell receptor beta chain is a study of Tregs in tolerant kidney transplant recipients. About the research overall: An approximately three-day belatacept mixed lymphocyte reaction, sometimes plus 5-day graft donor restimulation, preceded CD4+CD25+CD127- sorting. Recipient cells were told from donor cells by antibody staining. Study-wide findings and caveats: Biological reproducibility was not directly addressed in this study.

In its sample, this clone was seen a few times. Antigen: not known. The assay was immunoSEQ multiplex PCR, and TCRdb's table has in-frame clones only and misses some. This sample has 2,500 to 3,000 clones, with around two fifths found just once. CDR3 length equals 13 residues. Per the germline V gene, CDR1 is MNHNS and CDR2 is SASEGT. Trimming took 4 bases from V and 4 from J; bases not matched to a gene: 4. The rearrangement joins TRBV6-1 to TRBJ2-7; 7 positions match TRBD1. The material sequenced was Tregs from blood cultured with allogeneic cells. The source of this sequence is a human donor in good health. Here the CDR3 DNA reads TGTGCCAGCAGTGTAATCAGGGGGTACGAGCAGTACTTC. Translating gives CASSVIRGYEQYF.